This TCR beta chain came from a study of cytomegalovirus exposure and HLA in healthy donors. Donors were drawn from the approximately 130-subject validation cohort, separate from the approximately 680-subject first cohort. Generated by immunoSEQ multiplex PCR, the TCRdb table keeps only in-frame clones and is missing some. The table records around 120,000 clones, 80% to 90% of them present only once. General study findings and limits: A later analysis found first-cohort TCR clusters tended to co-occur in the approximately 110 validation repertoires. Investigators reported under 200 TCR beta chains as tied to cytomegalovirus.

With respect to this clone: Its antigen is undetermined.

There are 15 residues in the CDR3. Between the trimmed V and J ends, which lost 5 bases and 1 base, there was a span of 12 bases. Germline V CDR1 and CDR2: MDHEN, SYDVKM. The sequenced sample was PBMCs. This TCR came from a woman between 18 and 29 years old in good health and CMV-seronegative. This chain connects TRBV28 to TRBJ1-5; no definite D call. The CDR3, as DNA: TGTGCCAGCAGTCCGATAGGAGGAAGCAATCAGCCCCAGCATTTT. It translates to CASSPIGGSNQPQHF.